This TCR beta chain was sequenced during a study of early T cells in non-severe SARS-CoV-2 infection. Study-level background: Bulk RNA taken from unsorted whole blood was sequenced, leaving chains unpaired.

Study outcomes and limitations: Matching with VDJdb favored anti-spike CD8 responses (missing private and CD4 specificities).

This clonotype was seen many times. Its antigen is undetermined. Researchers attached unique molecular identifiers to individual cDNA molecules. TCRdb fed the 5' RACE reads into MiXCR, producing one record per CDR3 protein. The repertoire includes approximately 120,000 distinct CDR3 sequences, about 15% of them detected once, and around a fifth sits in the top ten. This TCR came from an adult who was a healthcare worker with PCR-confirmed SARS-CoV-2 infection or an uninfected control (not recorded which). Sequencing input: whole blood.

CDR3 DNA sequence: TGCAGCACTTGGGTGGGAGGTGGCTACACCTTC. It encodes CSTWVGGGYTF. The gene calls are TRBV29-1 and TRBJ1-2, with D uncertain. V was shortened by 8 bases and J by 7 bases, with 14 bases between the two germline ends. CDR3 size: 11 residues. In germline, CDR1 is SQVTM, CDR2 ANQGSEA. Complete variable domain (other parts from reference TRBV29-1 and TRBJ1-2): SAVISQKPSRDICQRGTSLTIQCQVDSQVTMMFWYRQQPGQSLTLIATANQGSEATYESGFVIDKFPISRPNLTFSTLTVSNMSPEDSSIYLCSTWVGGGYTFGSGTRLTVV.